The sequence of this T cell receptor beta chain was determined in a study of T cell responses to AZD1222 COVID-19 vaccine (dated by TCRdb to about 2021). For context, the study as a whole: TCR sequencing was performed for 230 to 250 trial participants, of whom some 200 were given two doses of AZD1222 and around 25 were given two doses of MenACWY control vaccine. Trial participants were enrolled by age into 18-55, 56-69 and 70-plus year subgroups, with roughly 160, 29 and 62 TCR-sequenced participants respectively. Points the paper makes about the study in general: Conclusions about previously exposed vaccinees were limited because only six AZD1222 recipients were SARS-CoV-2 seropositive at baseline. In the small 56-69-year group, the increase in depth fell short of significance, most likely because of low power. No day 14 peak-response samples were available, so repertoires were characterized only after the peak T cell response. Participants were mostly white British and included more females than males, and it was suggested by the authors that clonal diversity may have been underestimated. Epitopes outside the regions mutated in the B.1.351 and B.1.1.7 variants were reportedly recognized by nearly half of the unique spike-specific TCRs. The whole spike protein was spanned by vaccine-associated CD4 TCRs, and dominant responses were seen in regions 160-218 and 743-854. Spike-specific TCR breadth and depth rose significantly after two AZD1222 doses compared with day 0 and with MenACWY recipients.

To note about this clone: Its target antigen remains unknown. Base qualities were left out, and no much larger clone turns up one base away.

Taken from cysteine to phenylalanine, the CDR3 has 16 residues. Only the CDR3 part of the read is kept: 48 bases, read in frame from the first base. Trimmed from V: 3 bases; trimmed from J: 6 bases; junction bases lacking a gene match: 9. The CDR1 and CDR2 encoded by the germline V gene are SGHRS and YFSETQ. The CDR3 regions of human TCRbeta chains were analyzed by immunosequencing. On the study's bioinformatics: Repertoire TCRs were matched against a reference library of SARS-CoV-2-specific TCRs generated with the MIRA antigen-specificity platform. Breadth was defined as the fraction of unique TCRs that were SARS-CoV-2-associated, and depth was defined as the fraction of total T cells that were SARS-CoV-2-associated. Using the MIRA data, each spike-specific TCR was assigned both to the spike region to which the TCR was reactive and to a CD4 or CD8 class. Log10-transformed breadth and depth values were compared by one-way ANOVA with Sidak's multiple comparisons tests. Here the immuneACCESS table is served through TCRdb, limited to in-frame sequences with V and J called. Missing clones are a known gap in these copies; in checked studies unresolved V genes cover under half, and the rest lacks a known reason. From that table come the V and J calls and clone size; the DNA was used to work out D and trimming. This sample comprises over 100,000 clones, roughly 87% of them detected only once. Of the sample, 2.6% is held by the ten largest clones.

The sample's time point label, in plain terms: about 28 days (+/-7) after the second vaccine dose. AZD1222 recipients with second doses at about 4 weeks or about 12 weeks were pooled, because spike-specific TCR depth and breadth did not differ between schedules. Vaccinee samples were obtained from the UK trials COV001 and COV002, which included a single-blind randomized controlled phase 2/3 trial of AZD1222 (ChAdOx1 nCoV-19) in healthy adults. For TCRbeta chain sequencing, PBMC samples from trial participants were taken at day 0 and at day 28 after the second dose. The V and J genes are TRBV5-1 and TRBJ2-2; 9 nucleotides in the junction match TRBD1. This receptor was taken from an adult who received the AZD1222 COVID-19 vaccine. This sample comprised peripheral blood, obtained 28 days after the second AZD1222 dose. The CDR3 reads as follows: CASSSPGQGGAGELFF. In nucleotide form, the sequence is TGCGCCAGCAGCTCCCCGGGACAGGGAGGGGCCGGGGAGCTGTTTTTT.